This TCR beta chain is from a study of T cell changes during pregnancy in multiple sclerosis. TCRdb keeps only in-frame clones here, not all; method: immunoSEQ multiplex PCR. This sample has more than 65,000 clones, with 90% to 95% found just once. V was trimmed by 6 bases and J by 0 bases, leaving 11 bases between them. This CDR3 region has 14 residues. CDR1 LNHDA and CDR2 SQIVND come from the germline V gene (reference sequence). This clonotype was obtained from a female donor with multiple sclerosis, enrolled in a pregnancy study. This chain uses TRBV19 with TRBJ1-1, with D unresolved. Source: peripheral blood, taken in the second trimester of pregnancy. The chain's CDR3 is CASRQKTLNTEAFF. The CDR3 DNA reads TGTGCCAGTAGACAGAAAACCCTGAACACTGAAGCTTTCTTT.